These 17 T cell receptor beta chains originate from one sample sequenced in a study of T cells after yellow fever vaccination. Via MiXCR, TCRdb re-called the 5' RACE reads, giving one row per CDR3 protein. The repertoire holds 340,000 or so distinct CDR3 sequences, with roughly an eighth as singletons. The sequencing used CD4+ T cells sorted from PBMCs, collected 15 days after the yellow fever booster vaccination. The receptors were gathered from a man aged 18 to 30 who received the YFV17D yellow fever vaccine.

This clonotype was seen a few times. The chain employs TRBV7-2 and TRBJ2-3, with D hard to call. The germline V and J ends were trimmed by 4 bases and 2 bases, with 13 bases remaining between them. The CDR3 runs 15 residues. The V gene's germline CDR1 is SGHTA and CDR2 FQGNSA. The CDR3 region has the DNA TGTGCCAGCAGCTCAAGAGACATATACACAGATACGCAGTATTTT. Amino acids: CASSSRDIYTDTQYF.

This clonotype was observed a handful of times. CDR3 sequence: CASSEDRGSIWTGELFF. CDR3 bases: TGTGCCAGCAGTGAAGACAGGGGAAGTATATGGACCGGGGAGCTGTTTTTT. V is TRBV25-1 and J is TRBJ2-2; TRBD1 matches 8 bases. The J segment lost 5 bases and the V segment lost 2 bases, leaving 10 bases of the junction unmatched. The CDR3 extends over 17 amino acids. Per germline, CDR1 MGHDK and CDR2 SYGVNS. Full variable domain (remainder filled in from reference TRBV25-1 and TRBJ2-2): EADIYQTPRYLVIGTGKKITLECSQTMGHDKMYWYQQDPGMELHLIHYSYGVNSTEKGDLSSESTVSRIRTEHFPLTLESARPSHTSQYLCASSEDRGSIWTGELFFGEGSRLTVL.

This clonotype was seen a few times. The J gene is TRBJ2-5, the V gene TRBV18, with D perhaps TRBD2 (5 bases). Germline CDR1 and CDR2: KGHSH and LQKENI. The CDR3 runs to 14 residues. V was clipped by 2 bases and J by 5 bases, with 12 bases between them. The chain's CDR3 is CASSPGGLLETQYF. CDR3 DNA sequence: TGTGCCAGCTCACCAGGTGGACTGCTGGAGACCCAGTACTTC.

J is TRBJ1-1 and V is TRBV28; D unresolved. Germline V CDR1 and CDR2: MDHEN, SYDVKM. Trimming took off 6 bases at V and 1 base at J, with 6 bases between the two ends. This CDR3 region has 12 residues. The CDR3 sequence is CASRLQNTEAFF. The CDR3 region has the DNA TGTGCCAGCAGATTACAGAACACTGAAGCTTTCTTT. Variable domain in full (rest from reference TRBV28 and TRBJ1-1): DVKVTQSSRYLVKRTGEKVFLECVQDMDHENMFWYRQDPGLGLRLIYFSYDVKMKEKGDIPEGYSVSREKKERFSLILESASTNQTSMYLCASRLQNTEAFFGQGTRLTVV.

The rearrangement joins TRBV6-2 or TRBV6-3 to TRBJ2-7; 8 positions agree with TRBD1. The germline V gene has CDR1 MNHEY and CDR2 SVGEGT. The V segment lost 0 bases and the J segment 3 bases; nucleotides outside the gene matches: 4. The CDR3 contains 15 residues. DNA for the CDR3: TGTGCCAGCAGTTACTCCTCAGGGGGCAACTACGAGCAGTACTTC. Amino acid sequence: CASSYSSGGNYEQYF.

This clonotype was found a few times. The J gene is TRBJ1-1, the V gene TRBV7-9; 9 bases match TRBD1. CDR3 length: 14 residues. Germline loops: CDR1 SEHNR, CDR2 FQNEAQ (reference sequence). J gave up 5 bases and V 5 bases, and 6 bases lay outside the gene matches. In DNA, the CDR3 is TGTGCCAGCAGCCCGACAGGGGGACCAACTGAAGCTTTCTTT. It encodes CASSPTGGPTEAFF.

At least ten counts were recorded for this clonotype. The V and J genes are TRBV5-4 and TRBJ1-2; D is undetermined. The germline CDR1 and CDR2 sequences are SGHNT and YYREEE (reference sequence). CDR3 length equals 13 residues. Trimming removed 2 bases at V and 2 bases at J, with 7 bases between. The CDR3, as DNA: TGTGCCAGCAGCTTAGAGGGAAACTATGGCTACACCTTC. Translation: CASSLEGNYGYTF.

The chain uses TRBV11-2 and TRBJ1-5; no reliable D call. Per germline, CDR1 SGHAT and CDR2 FQNNGV. Deletions cut 2 bases from V and 7 bases from J, with 12 bases between. The CDR3 consists of 14 residues. CDR3 bases: TGTGCCAGCAGCTTATACGGGAAAGGGCAGCCCCAGCATTTT. Protein sequence: CASSLYGKGQPQHF.

The rearrangement links TRBV12-3 or TRBV12-4 to TRBJ1-2; D uncertain. The CDR3 runs to 15 residues. Trimming stripped 4 bases from V and 4 bases from J, with 16 bases between. CDR3 in DNA: TGTGCCAGCAGTTCCTACACTGAAAACCCCTATGGCTACACCTTC. Its translation: CASSSYTENPYGYTF.

The chain has TRBV7-9 and TRBJ2-7; no definite D call. CDR3 size: 10 residues. Per germline, CDR1 SEHNR and CDR2 FQNEAQ (reference sequence). The CDR3 here is CVSHAYEQYV. CDR3 coding DNA: TGTGTATCCCACGCTTACGAGCAGTACGTC.

This chain uses TRBV12-3 or TRBV12-4 with TRBJ1-1; D remains ambiguous. V lost 5 bases to trimming and J lost 4 bases, with 5 bases between them. This CDR3 is 11 amino acids long. In nucleotides, the CDR3 is TGTGCCAGCAGTACCCGCACTGAAGCTTTCTTT. This translates into CASSTRTEAFF.

The CDR3 spells CASSPPGLAGLDTQYF. Written as DNA, the CDR3 is TGTGCCAGCAGCCCACCAGGACTAGCGGGGCTAGATACGCAGTATTTT. This sequence joins TRBV7-2 and TRBJ2-3; TRBD2 matches 12 bases. The ends lost 5 bases at V and 5 bases at J; junction bases unmatched: 8. The germline gives CDR1 SGHTA, CDR2 FQGNSA. CDR3 size: 16 residues.

This clonotype was seen many times. This rearrangement joins TRBV5-1 to TRBJ2-2; 7 bases map to TRBD2. Germline V lookup: CDR1 SGHRS, CDR2 YFSETQ. The CDR3 is made up of 14 amino acids. J lost 2 bases, V lost 6 bases, and 4 bases had no gene match. The CDR3: CASMASGNTGELFF. CDR3 nucleotide sequence: TGCGCCAGCATGGCTAGCGGTAACACCGGGGAGCTGTTTTTT.

The chain couples TRBV6-2 or TRBV6-3 to TRBJ1-1; no definite D call. The V gene lost 6 bases and the J gene lost 1 base, with 12 bases spanning the gap. Germline V gives CDR1 MNHEY, CDR2 SVGEGT. The length of the CDR3 is 14 residues. CDR3 bases: TGTGCCAGCAGCTATGAGCACGCGAACACTGAAGCTTTCTTT. Encoded protein: CASSYEHANTEAFF.

The chain couples TRBV11-2 to TRBJ1-1; maybe TRBD1 (5 bases). The CDR3 runs 13 residues. Trimming removed 2 bases at V and 4 bases at J, with 8 bases between. Looked up from germline, CDR1 is SGHAT and CDR2 is FQNNGV. In nucleotides, the CDR3 is TGTGCCAGCAGCTTATTCGGGGCCACTGAAGCTTTCTTT. Protein: CASSLFGATEAFF.

This clonotype was counted between two and nine times. The chain uses TRBV5-1 and TRBJ2-7; no definite D call. The V end lost 5 bases, the J end lost 0 bases, and 12 bases lay between the germline ends. The CDR3 sequence is 14 residues long. Germline loops: CDR1 SGHRS, CDR2 YFSETQ. CDR3 nucleotides: TGCGCCAGCAGTCCCGGGCCTAGCTCCTACGAGCAGTACTTC. As protein: CASSPGPSSYEQYF.

The table lists this clonotype with a few counts. CDR3 sequence (DNA): TGCGCCAGCAGCCAAGGTCAGGGTAGCTATAATTCACCCCTCCACTTT. Its protein product is CASSQGQGSYNSPLHF. The chain links TRBV4-3 to TRBJ1-6, with D possibly being TRBD1 (5 bases). The CDR3 runs to 16 residues. Germline loops: CDR1 LGHNA, CDR2 YSLEER. Trimming shortened V by 1 base and J by 3 bases, and 10 bases separated the two germline ends.